The sequence of this T cell receptor beta chain was determined in a study of T cell responses to AZD1222 COVID-19 vaccine. This clone turned up a few times. The assay was immunoSEQ multiplex PCR, and TCRdb's table has in-frame clones only and misses some. The data hold about 260,000 clones, with approximately 93% observed a single time. This CDR3 has 17 residues. V trimming: 5 bases; J trimming: 2 bases; junction bases outside the gene matches: 10. The germline gives CDR1 SGHTA, CDR2 FQGTGA. The receptor's source is an adult in good health. The material sequenced was peripheral blood, taken on day 0 of AZD1222 vaccination. The chain combines TRBV7-3 with TRBJ2-1, with 9 nucleotides matching TRBD2. CDR3 nucleotides: TGTGCCAGCAGCCCATCATTCGCTAGCGGGACCTACAATGAGCAGTTCTTC. Translated: CASSPSFASGTYNEQFF.